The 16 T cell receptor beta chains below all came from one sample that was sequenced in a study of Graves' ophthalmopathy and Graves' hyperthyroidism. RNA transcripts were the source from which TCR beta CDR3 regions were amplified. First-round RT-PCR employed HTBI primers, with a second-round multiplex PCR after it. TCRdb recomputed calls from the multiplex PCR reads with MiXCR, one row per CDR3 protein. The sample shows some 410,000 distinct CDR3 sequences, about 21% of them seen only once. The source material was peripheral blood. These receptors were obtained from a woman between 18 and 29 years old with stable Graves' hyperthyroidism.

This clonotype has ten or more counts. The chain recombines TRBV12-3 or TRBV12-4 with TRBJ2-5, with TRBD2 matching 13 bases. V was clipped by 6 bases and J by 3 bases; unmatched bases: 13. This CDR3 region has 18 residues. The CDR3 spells CASRPTPGLAGVEETQYF. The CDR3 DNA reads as TGTGCCAGCAGACCAACCCCTGGACTAGCGGGAGTCGAAGAGACCCAGTACTTC.

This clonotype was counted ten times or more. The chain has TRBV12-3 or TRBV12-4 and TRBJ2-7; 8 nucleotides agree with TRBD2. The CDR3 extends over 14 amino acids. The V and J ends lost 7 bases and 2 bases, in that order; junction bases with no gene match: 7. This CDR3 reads CASTISGGTYEQYF. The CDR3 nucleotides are TGTGCCAGCACTATCAGCGGGGGTACCTACGAGCAGTACTTC.

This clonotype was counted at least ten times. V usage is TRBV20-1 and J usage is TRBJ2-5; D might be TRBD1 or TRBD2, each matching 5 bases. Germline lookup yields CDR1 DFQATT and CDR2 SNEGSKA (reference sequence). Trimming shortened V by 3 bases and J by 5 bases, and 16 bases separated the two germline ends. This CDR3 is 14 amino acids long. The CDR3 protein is CSARSGASGETQYF. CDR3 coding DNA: TGCAGTGCTAGGTCTGGGGCATCGGGGGAGACCCAGTACTTC.

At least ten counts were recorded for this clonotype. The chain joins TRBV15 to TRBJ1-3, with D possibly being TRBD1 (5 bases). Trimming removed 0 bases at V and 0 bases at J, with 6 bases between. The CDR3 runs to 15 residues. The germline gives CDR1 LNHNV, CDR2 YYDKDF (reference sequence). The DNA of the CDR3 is TGTGCCACCAGCAGAGAAACAGGCTCTGGAAACACCATATATTTT. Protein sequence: CATSRETGSGNTIYF.

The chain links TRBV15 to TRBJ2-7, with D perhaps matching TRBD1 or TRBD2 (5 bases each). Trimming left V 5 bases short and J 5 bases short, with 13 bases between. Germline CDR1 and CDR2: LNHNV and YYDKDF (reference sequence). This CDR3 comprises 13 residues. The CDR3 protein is CATSSKLGDEQYF. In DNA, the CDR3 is TGTGCCACCAGCTCGAAGTTGGGGGACGAGCAGTACTTC. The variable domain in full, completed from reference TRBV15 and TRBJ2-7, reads DAMVIQNPRYQVTQFGKPVTLSCSQTLNHNVMYWYQQKSSQAPKLLFHYYDKDFNNEADTPDNFQSRRPNTSFCFLDIRSPGLGDTAMYLCATSSKLGDEQYFGPGTRLTVT.

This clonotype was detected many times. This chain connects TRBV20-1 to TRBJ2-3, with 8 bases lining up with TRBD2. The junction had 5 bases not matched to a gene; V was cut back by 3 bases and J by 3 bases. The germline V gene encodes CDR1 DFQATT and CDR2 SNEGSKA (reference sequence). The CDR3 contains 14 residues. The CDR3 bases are TGCAGTGCTAGGAAGCGGGAGCTGACAGATACGCAGTATTTT. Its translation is CSARKRELTDTQYF.

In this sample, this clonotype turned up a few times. The CDR3 coding sequence is TGTGCCAGCAGTTTCGCTAGCGGGAGTAAGTGGGGCACAGATACGCAGTATTTT. As protein: CASSFASGSKWGTDTQYF. The chain joins TRBV28 to TRBJ2-3; TRBD2 agrees at 10 bases. The V and J ends lost 3 bases and 1 base, in that order; junction bases with no gene match: 10. This CDR3 contains 18 residues. Germline-derived CDR1 and CDR2 are MDHEN and SYDVKM.

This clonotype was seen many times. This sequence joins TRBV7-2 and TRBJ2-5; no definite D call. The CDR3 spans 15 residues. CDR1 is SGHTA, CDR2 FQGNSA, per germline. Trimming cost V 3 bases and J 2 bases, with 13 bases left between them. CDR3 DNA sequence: TGTGCCAGCAGCTTTGGTGGTCGAGGTCAAGAGACCCAGTACTTC. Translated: CASSFGGRGQETQYF.

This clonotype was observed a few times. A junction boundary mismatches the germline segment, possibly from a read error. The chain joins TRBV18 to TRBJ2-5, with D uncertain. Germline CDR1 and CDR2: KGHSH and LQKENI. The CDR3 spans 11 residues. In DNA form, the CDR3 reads TGTGCCAGCTCACCTGGAGAGACCCAGTGCTTC. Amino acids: CASSPGETQCF.

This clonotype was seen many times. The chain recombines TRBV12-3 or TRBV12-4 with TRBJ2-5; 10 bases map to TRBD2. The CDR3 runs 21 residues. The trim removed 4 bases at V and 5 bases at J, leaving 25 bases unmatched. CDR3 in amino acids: CASSSARRGLRASGSTETQYF. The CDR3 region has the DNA TGTGCCAGCAGTTCCGCCCGCAGGGGGCTTCGGGCTAGCGGGAGTACGGAGACCCAGTACTTC.

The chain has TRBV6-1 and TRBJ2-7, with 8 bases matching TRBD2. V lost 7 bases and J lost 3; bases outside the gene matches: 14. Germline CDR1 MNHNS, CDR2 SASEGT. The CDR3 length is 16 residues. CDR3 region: CASTPLAEAIYYEQYF. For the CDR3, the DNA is TGTGCCAGCACCCCACTAGCGGAAGCAATCTACTACGAGCAGTACTTC.

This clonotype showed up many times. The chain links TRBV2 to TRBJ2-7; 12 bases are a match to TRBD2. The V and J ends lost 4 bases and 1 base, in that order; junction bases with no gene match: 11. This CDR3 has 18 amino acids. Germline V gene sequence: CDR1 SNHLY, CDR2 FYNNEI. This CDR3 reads CASSGRTSGTEWSYEQYF. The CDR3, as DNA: TGTGCCAGCAGTGGACGGACTAGCGGGACCGAGTGGTCCTACGAGCAGTACTTC.

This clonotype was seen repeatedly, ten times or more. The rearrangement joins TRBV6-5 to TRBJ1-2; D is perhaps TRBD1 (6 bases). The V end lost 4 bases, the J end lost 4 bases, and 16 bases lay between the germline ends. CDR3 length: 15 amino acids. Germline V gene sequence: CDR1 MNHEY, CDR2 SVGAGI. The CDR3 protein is CASSSGTSRPYGYTF. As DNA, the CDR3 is TGTGCCAGCAGTTCCGGGACATCCCGACCCTATGGCTACACCTTC.

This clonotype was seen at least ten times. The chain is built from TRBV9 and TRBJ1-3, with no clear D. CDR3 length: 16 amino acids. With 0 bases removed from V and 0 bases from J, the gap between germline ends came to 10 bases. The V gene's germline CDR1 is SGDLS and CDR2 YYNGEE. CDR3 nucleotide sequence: TGTGCCAGCAGCGTAGGAGTTGCAAACTCTGGAAACACCATATATTTT. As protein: CASSVGVANSGNTIYF. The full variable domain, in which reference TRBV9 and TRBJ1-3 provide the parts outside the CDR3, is DSGVTQTPKHLITATGQRVTLRCSPRSGDLSVYWYQQSLDQGLQFLIQYYNGEERAKGNILERFSAQQFPDLHSELNLSSLELGDSALYFCASSVGVANSGNTIYFGEGSWLTVV.

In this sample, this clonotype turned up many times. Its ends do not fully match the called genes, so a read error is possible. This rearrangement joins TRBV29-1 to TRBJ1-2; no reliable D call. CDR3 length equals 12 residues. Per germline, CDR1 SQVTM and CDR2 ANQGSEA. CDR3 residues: CSAESGNYGYTF. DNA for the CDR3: TGCAGCGCTGAATCGGGGAACTATGGCTACACCTTC.

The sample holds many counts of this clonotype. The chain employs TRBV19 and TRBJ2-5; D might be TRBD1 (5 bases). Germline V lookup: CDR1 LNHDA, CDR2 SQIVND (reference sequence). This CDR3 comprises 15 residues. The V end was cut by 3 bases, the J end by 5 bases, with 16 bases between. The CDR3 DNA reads TGTGCCAGTAGTATCGGACCCGGGCCAGGGGAGACCCAGTACTTC. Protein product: CASSIGPGPGETQYF. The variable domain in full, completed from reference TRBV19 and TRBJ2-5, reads DGGITQSPKYLFRKEGQNVTLSCEQNLNHDAMYWYRQDPGQGLRLIYYSQIVNDFQKGDIAEGYSVSREKKESFPLTVTSAQKNPTAFYLCASSIGPGPGETQYFGPGTRLLVL.